One and the same sample provided the 26 T cell receptor beta chains below, sequenced in a study of T cell responses to AZD1222 COVID-19 vaccine. Sequencing was performed with immunoSEQ multiplex PCR; in TCRdb, only in-frame clones are kept and a portion is missing. The data hold about 120,000 clones, with roughly 92% observed a single time. The sequenced sample was peripheral blood, obtained on day 0 of AZD1222 vaccination. These receptors were collected from an adult in good health.

The chain recombines TRBV5-1 with TRBJ2-5; 13 bases align to TRBD2. The V and J ends lost 4 bases and 5 bases, in that order; junction bases with no gene match: 8. CDR3 length equals 16 residues. CDR1 and CDR2 from the germline V gene are SGHRS and YFSETQ. The CDR3: CASSLGTSGIPETQYF. For the CDR3, the DNA is TGCGCCAGCAGCCTCGGGACTAGCGGGATCCCGGAGACCCAGTACTTC. Based on the CDR3 plus reference TRBV5-1 and TRBJ2-5, the full variable domain is KAGVTQTPRYLIKTRGQQVTLSCSPISGHRSVSWYQQTPGQGLQFLFEYFSETQRNKGNFPGRFSGRQFSNSRSEMNVSTLELGDSALYLCASSLGTSGIPETQYFGPGTRLLVL.

This clone has just a few counts. The chain uses TRBV25-1 and TRBJ1-1; weak D call: TRBD1 (5 bases). With 1 base removed from V and 0 bases from J, the gap between germline ends came to 9 bases. In germline, CDR1 is MGHDK, CDR2 SYGVNS. The CDR3 sequence is 15 residues long. CDR3 amino acids: CASSESQGLNTEAFF. The DNA of the CDR3 is TGTGCCAGCAGTGAATCGCAGGGCCTGAACACTGAAGCTTTCTTT.

The rearrangement joins TRBV6-5 to TRBJ2-2; D may be TRBD1 (6 bases). The CDR3 has 14 amino acids. Germline CDR1 reads MNHEY; CDR2 reads SVGAGI. V lost 10 bases and J lost 2, with 14 bases in between. The CDR3 nucleotides are TGTGCCACTCTCAGGGGCCCAAACACCGGGGAGCTGTTTTTT. Its protein is CATLRGPNTGELFF.

The V gene is TRBV7-9, the J gene TRBJ1-1; 8 bases line up with TRBD1. The V gene's germline CDR1 is SEHNR and CDR2 FQNEAQ (reference sequence). V lost 4 bases, J lost 4 bases, and 11 bases stayed unmatched. The CDR3 sequence is 16 residues long. CDR3 DNA sequence: TGTGCCAGCAGCTCCGGACAGGGCGATCGGGGCACTGAAGCTTTCTTT. Encoded protein: CASSSGQGDRGTEAFF. Full variable domain (rest looked up from reference TRBV7-9 and TRBJ1-1): DTGVSQNPRHKITKRGQNVTFRCDPISEHNRLYWYRQTLGQGPEFLTYFQNEAQLEKSRLLSDRFSAERPKGSFSTLEIQRTEQGDSAMYLCASSSGQGDRGTEAFFGQGTRLTVV.

The rearrangement links TRBV3-1 (or the pseudogene TRBV3-2) to TRBJ2-5; 7 bases line up with TRBD1. The CDR3 contains 15 residues. Unmatched junction bases numbered 7, after V lost 1 base and J lost 5 bases. CDR1 is LGHDT and CDR2 is YNNKEL in the germline V gene (reference sequence). The CDR3 loop is CASSQVKGAWETQYF. CDR3 sequence (DNA): TGTGCCAGCAGCCAAGTAAAGGGGGCATGGGAGACCCAGTACTTC.

The J gene is TRBJ2-2, the V gene TRBV7-3, with D uncertain. Germline-derived CDR1 and CDR2 are SGHTA and FQGTGA. The length of the CDR3 is 14 residues. V dropped 2 bases and J dropped 2 bases, with 6 bases sitting between them. Written as DNA, the CDR3 is TGTGCCAGCAGCTTAGGAGTCAACACCGGGGAGCTGTTTTTT. It codes for CASSLGVNTGELFF.

The gene calls are TRBV11-2 and TRBJ1-4, with TRBD1 matching 8 bases. The CDR3 totals 15 residues. The germline V gene has CDR1 SGHAT and CDR2 FQNNGV. V was pared by 3 bases and J by 8 bases, with 8 bases of the junction left unmatched. CDR3 coding DNA: TGTGCCAGCAGCTTCGGACAGGGCGGGGACGAAAAACTGTTTTTT. This sequence encodes CASSFGQGGDEKLFF.

This clone was detected once. The gene calls are TRBV5-4 and TRBJ1-1, with 9 bases aligning to TRBD1. J gave up 5 bases and V 4 bases, and 3 bases lay outside the gene matches. The CDR3 runs 13 residues. CDR1 and CDR2 from the germline V gene are SGHNT and YYREEE (reference sequence). Here the CDR3 reads CASSPGQGTEAFF. The CDR3, as DNA: TGTGCCAGCAGCCCTGGACAGGGGACTGAAGCTTTCTTT. The full variable domain, with the rest looked up from reference TRBV5-4 and TRBJ1-1, is ETGVTQSPTHLIKTRGQQVTLRCSSQSGHNTVSWYQQALGQGPQFIFQYYREEENGRGNFPPRFSGLQFPNYSSELNVNALELDDSALYLCASSPGQGTEAFFGQGTRLTVV.

The rearrangement links TRBV25-1 to TRBJ1-2, with D possibly TRBD1 on 5 matching bases. This CDR3 is built from 14 residues. CDR1 and CDR2 from the germline V gene are MGHDK and SYGVNS. The V gene lost 4 bases and the J gene lost 1 base, with 10 bases spanning the gap. The CDR3 DNA is TGTGCCAGCAGTGTCGGGGGGGGTAACTATGGCTACACCTTC. Translation gives CASSVGGGNYGYTF.

The chain recombines TRBV30 with TRBJ2-1, with unresolved D. Trimming left V 0 bases short and J 8 bases short, with 11 bases between. Germline V gene sequence: CDR1 GTSNPN, CDR2 SVGIG (reference sequence). The CDR3 contains 13 residues. CDR3 amino acids: CAWSVGRLDEQFF. The DNA for the CDR3 is TGTGCCTGGAGTGTGGGCAGGCTCGATGAGCAGTTCTTC.

The chain combines TRBV19 with TRBJ2-1; D is unresolved. This CDR3 spans 16 amino acids. Trimming pared 4 bases from V and 5 bases from J, leaving 18 bases between. Germline V gene data show CDR1 as LNHDA and CDR2 as SQIVND (reference sequence). The CDR3 region is CASSKAAFSSHNEQFF. The CDR3 nucleotides are TGTGCCAGTAGTAAGGCAGCTTTTAGTTCCCACAATGAGCAGTTCTTC.

This clone was counted a few times. The chain carries TRBV21-1 and TRBJ1-1; the table's D call of TRBD1 was not tested on the DNA. TRBV21-1 is a known pseudogene. The CDR3 loop spans 16 amino acids. CDR3 in amino acids: CASSKGSGQGATEAFF. CDR3 DNA: TGTGCCAGCAGCAAAGGGTCCGGACAGGGGGCGACTGAAGCTTTCTTT.

As concerns this clone: Other DNA sequences in the sample encode the same CDR3. The chain joins TRBV19 to TRBJ1-1, with 8 bases matching TRBD1. Per the germline V gene, CDR1 is LNHDA and CDR2 is SQIVND (reference sequence). The CDR3 is 17 residues long. The V and J ends lost 3 bases and 0 bases, in that order; junction bases with no gene match: 9. CDR3 sequence: CASSIGTGVFMNTEAFF. CDR3 DNA: TGTGCCAGTAGTATCGGGACAGGAGTTTTCATGAACACTGAAGCTTTCTTT.

The genes are TRBV5-1 and TRBJ2-7, with 7 positions matching TRBD2. The length of the CDR3 is 15 residues. From germline, CDR1 is SGHRS and CDR2 YFSETQ. Unmatched junction bases numbered 8, after V lost 0 bases and J lost 5 bases. CDR3 residues: CASSLAGGSVDEQYF. The CDR3 coding sequence is TGCGCCAGCAGCTTGGCCGGGGGGAGTGTGGACGAGCAGTACTTC.

The CDR3 loop is CASSGNTEAFF. The CDR3, as DNA: TGCGCCAGCAGCGGGAACACTGAAGCTTTCTTT. The V and J genes are TRBV5-1 and TRBJ1-1; no firm D call. Germline V CDR1 and CDR2: SGHRS, YFSETQ. The V gene lost 4 bases and the J gene lost 1 base, with 2 bases spanning the gap. This CDR3 contains 11 residues. Filled out from reference TRBV5-1 and TRBJ1-1, the complete variable domain reads KAGVTQTPRYLIKTRGQQVTLSCSPISGHRSVSWYQQTPGQGLQFLFEYFSETQRNKGNFPGRFSGRQFSNSRSEMNVSTLELGDSALYLCASSGNTEAFFGQGTRLTVV.

This chain connects TRBV5-1 to TRBJ2-3, with 11 bases lining up with TRBD2. With 4 bases clipped from V and 0 bases from J, the junction kept 4 bases outside the gene matches. Germline-derived CDR1 and CDR2 are SGHRS and YFSETQ. The CDR3 has 16 amino acids. CDR3 amino acids: CASSQGTSGSTDTQYF. CDR3 bases: TGCGCCAGCAGCCAAGGGACTAGCGGTAGCACAGATACGCAGTATTTT.

The sample holds one count of this clone. This chain links TRBV19 with TRBJ2-1; a possible D gene is TRBD1 (5 bases). This CDR3 spans 16 amino acids. Trimming removed 1 base at V and 2 bases at J, with 12 bases between. Germline V CDR1 and CDR2: LNHDA, SQIVND (reference sequence). The CDR3 loop is CASSIAAGIPYNEQFF. The CDR3 bases are TGTGCCAGTAGTATAGCCGCAGGGATCCCCTACAATGAGCAGTTCTTC.

The gene calls are TRBV25-1 and TRBJ1-6; no reliable D call. This CDR3 is 14 amino acids long. V was shortened by 7 bases and J by 7 bases, with 14 bases between the two germline ends. Germline loops: CDR1 MGHDK, CDR2 SYGVNS. The CDR3 region has the DNA TGTGCCAGCACAAAAAGGACGGGGAATTCACCCCTCCACTTT. This gives the protein CASTKRTGNSPLHF.

This chain links TRBV6-2 or TRBV6-3 with TRBJ2-1, with a possible D match to TRBD2 (6 bases). The V gene lost 2 bases and the J gene lost 5 bases, with 10 bases spanning the gap. In germline, CDR1 is MNHEY, CDR2 SVGEGT. This CDR3 is 14 amino acids long. This chain's CDR3 is CASSYASVNNEQFF. In DNA form, the CDR3 reads TGTGCCAGCAGTTACGCTAGCGTCAACAATGAGCAGTTCTTC.

The rearrangement links TRBV4-2 to TRBJ1-1; D is ambiguous. The CDR3 contains 14 residues. V lost 0 bases and J 1 base, leaving 6 bases between the germline ends. Germline V lookup: CDR1 LGHNA, CDR2 YNFKEQ. The CDR3 nucleotides read TGTGCCAGCAGCCAAGATTTAGGGAACACTGAAGCTTTCTTT. This codes for CASSQDLGNTEAFF.

The chain uses TRBV6-2 or TRBV6-3 and TRBJ2-3; no clear D gene. V was trimmed by 4 bases and J by 2 bases, leaving 4 bases between them. This CDR3 contains 12 residues. Germline CDR1 is MNHEY and CDR2 is SVGEGT. The CDR3: CASSSATDTQYF. CDR3 nucleotide sequence: TGTGCCAGCAGTTCGGCCACAGATACGCAGTATTTT.

The CDR3 DNA sequence: TGTGCCAGCAGCTTATTTAGACTAAACACCATTCAGACCCAGTACTTC. It specifies CASSLFRLNTIQTQYF. The V and J genes are TRBV7-8 and TRBJ2-5, with D perhaps TRBD2 (5 bases). The V gene's germline CDR1 is SGHVS and CDR2 FQNEAQ. The CDR3 covers 16 residues. Trimming cost V 2 bases and J 6 bases, with 19 bases left between them.

The chain joins TRBV2 to TRBJ1-6; 8 bases align to TRBD1. V was clipped by 4 bases and J by 9 bases; unmatched bases: 5. This CDR3 contains 14 residues. The germline V gene has CDR1 SNHLY and CDR2 FYNNEI. DNA for the CDR3: TGTGCCAGCAGTGTTCAGCAGGGGGCTTCACCCCTCCACTTT. Translating it yields CASSVQQGASPLHF.

V gene TRBV2 combines with J gene TRBJ1-3; possibly TRBD1 for D (6 bases). The germline gives CDR1 SNHLY, CDR2 FYNNEI. CDR3 length: 15 amino acids. V dropped 7 bases and J dropped 4 bases, with 17 bases sitting between them. CDR3 loop: CASTRGGRLGNTIYF. Written as DNA, the CDR3 is TGTGCCAGCACCCGGGGGGGGCGGCTAGGAAACACCATATATTTT.

The J gene is TRBJ1-2, the V gene TRBV30, with unresolved D. The germline V and J ends were trimmed by 2 bases and 6 bases, with 10 bases remaining between them. Looked up from germline, CDR1 is GTSNPN and CDR2 is SVGIG (reference sequence). The CDR3 runs to 12 residues. The CDR3 loop is CAWSPVPNGYTF. The CDR3 DNA sequence: TGTGCCTGGAGTCCCGTCCCGAATGGCTACACCTTC.

This clone came up once. V gene TRBV7-3 combines with J gene TRBJ1-2, with TRBD1 matching over 8 bases. Germline CDR1 SGHTA, CDR2 FQGTGA. The CDR3 loop spans 14 amino acids. Trimming at V came to 5 bases and at J to 3 bases, leaving 5 bases not matched to a gene. DNA of the CDR3: TGTGCCAGCAGCCAGCAGGGACAGGACTATGGCTACACCTTC. Translation: CASSQQGQDYGYTF. Together with reference TRBV7-3 and TRBJ1-2, the CDR3 gives the full variable domain: GAGVSQTPSNKVTEKGKYVELRCDPISGHTALYWYRQSLGQGPEFLIYFQGTGAADDSGLPNDRFFAVRPEGSVSTLKIQRTERGDSAVYLCASSQQGQDYGYTFGSGTRLTVV.